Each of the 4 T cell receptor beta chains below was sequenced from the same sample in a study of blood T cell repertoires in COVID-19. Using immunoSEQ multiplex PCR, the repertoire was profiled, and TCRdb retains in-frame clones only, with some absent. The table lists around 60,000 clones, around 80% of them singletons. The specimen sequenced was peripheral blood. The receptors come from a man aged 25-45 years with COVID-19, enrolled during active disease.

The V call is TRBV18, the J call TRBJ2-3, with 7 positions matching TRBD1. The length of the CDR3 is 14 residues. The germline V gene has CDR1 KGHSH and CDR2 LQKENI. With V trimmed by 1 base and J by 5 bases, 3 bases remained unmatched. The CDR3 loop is CASSPQTGRDTQYF. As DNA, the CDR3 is TGTGCCAGCTCACCACAGACAGGGAGAGATACGCAGTATTTT.

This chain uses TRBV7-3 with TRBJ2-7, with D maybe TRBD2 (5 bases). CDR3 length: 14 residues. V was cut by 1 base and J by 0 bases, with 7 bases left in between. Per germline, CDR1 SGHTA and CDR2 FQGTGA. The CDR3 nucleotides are TGTGCCAGCAGCTTAATTGCGGGCTCCTACGAGCAGTACTTC. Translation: CASSLIAGSYEQYF.

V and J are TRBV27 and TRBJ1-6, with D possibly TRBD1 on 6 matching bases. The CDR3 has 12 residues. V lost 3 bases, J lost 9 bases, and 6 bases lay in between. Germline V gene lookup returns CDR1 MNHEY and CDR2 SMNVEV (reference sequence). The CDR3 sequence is CASSFRGSPLHF. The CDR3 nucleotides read TGTGCCAGCAGTTTCAGGGGTTCACCCCTCCACTTT.

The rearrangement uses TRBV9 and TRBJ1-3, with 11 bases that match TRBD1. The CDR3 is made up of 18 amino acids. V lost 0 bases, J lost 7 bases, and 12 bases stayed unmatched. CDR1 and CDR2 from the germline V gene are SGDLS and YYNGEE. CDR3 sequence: CASSVAPLWTGGRNTIYF. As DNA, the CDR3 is TGTGCCAGCAGCGTAGCTCCCCTCTGGACAGGGGGCAGGAACACCATATATTTT.